The present TCR beta chain was sequenced within a study of T cell responses to AZD1222 COVID-19 vaccine. Across the study: Researchers grouped second doses given at about 4 or about 12 weeks into one pool. Study-wide results and caveats: Spike-specific TCRs gained breadth and depth after people received two AZD1222 doses.

Assay used: immunoSEQ multiplex PCR; TCRdb lists only in-frame clones, some missing. The sample shows around 160,000 clones, about nine tenths of them seen only once. There are 17 residues in the CDR3. On this clone: Its specificity is unknown.

The sequenced sample was peripheral blood, obtained on day 0 of AZD1222 vaccination. V is TRBV21-1 and J is TRBJ1-4; the tabulated D call, TRBD1, remains unverified against the DNA. TRBV21-1 is a pseudogene locus. This sequence was found in an adult in good health. The CDR3 DNA follows: TGTGCCAGCAGCAAAGGCCCCCAGGACAGGGGTAATGAAAAACTGTTTTTT. It specifies CASSKGPQDRGNEKLFF.